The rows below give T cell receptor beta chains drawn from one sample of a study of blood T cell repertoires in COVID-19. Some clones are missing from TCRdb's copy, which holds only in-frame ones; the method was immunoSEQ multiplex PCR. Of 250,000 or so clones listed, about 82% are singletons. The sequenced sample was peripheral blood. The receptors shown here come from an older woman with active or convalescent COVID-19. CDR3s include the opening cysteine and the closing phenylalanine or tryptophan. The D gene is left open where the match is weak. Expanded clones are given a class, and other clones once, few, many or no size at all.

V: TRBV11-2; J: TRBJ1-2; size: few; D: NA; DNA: TGTGCCAGCAGCTTAGAAATTTCGGGTGTATATGGCTACACCTTC; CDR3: CASSLEISGVYGYTF
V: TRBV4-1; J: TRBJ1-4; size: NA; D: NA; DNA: TGCGCCGGCGGCGGGGGGCCAACTAATGAAAAACTGTTTTTT; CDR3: CAGGGGPTNEKLFF
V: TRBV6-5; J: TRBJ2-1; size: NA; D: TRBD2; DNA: TGTGCCAGCCGATGGACTAGCGGACCCAGCAATGAGCAGTTCTTC; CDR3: CASRWTSGPSNEQFF
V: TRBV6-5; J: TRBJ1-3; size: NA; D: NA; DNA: TGTGCCAGCAGTTCCGCAGGGTACTCTGGAAACACCATATATTTT; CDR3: CASSSAGYSGNTIYF
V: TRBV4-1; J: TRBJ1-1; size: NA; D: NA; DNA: TGCGCCAGCAGCCAAGTTAGTGAGTTGAACACTGAAGCTTTCTTT; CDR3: CASSQVSELNTEAFF
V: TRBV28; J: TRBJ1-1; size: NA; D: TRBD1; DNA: TGTGCCAGCAGGCTAGGACAGGTGAATTCTGAAGCTTTCTTT; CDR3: CASRLGQVNSEAFF
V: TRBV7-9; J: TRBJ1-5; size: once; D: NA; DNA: TGTGCCAGCAGCGCGGGGCAGGACGGAGGATATTTGGGGCCCCAGCATTTT; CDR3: CASSAGQDGGYLGPQHF
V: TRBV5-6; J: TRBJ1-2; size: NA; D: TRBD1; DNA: TGTGCCAGCAGCACCGGACAGGGGGCTGTCTATGGCTACACCTTC; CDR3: CASSTGQGAVYGYTF
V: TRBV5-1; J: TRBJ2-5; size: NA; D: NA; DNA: TGCGCCAGCAGCTTACTAGGGATACAAGAGACCCAGTACTTC; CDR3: CASSLLGIQETQYF
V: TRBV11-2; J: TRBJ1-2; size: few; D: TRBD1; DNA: TGTGCCAGCAGCTCAGGGGGAAACTATGGCTACACCTTC; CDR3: CASSSGGNYGYTF
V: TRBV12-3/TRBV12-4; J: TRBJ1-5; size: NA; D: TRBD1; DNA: TGTGCCAGCAGCCCAGGGGGCTTGCAGCCCCAGCATTTT; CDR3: CASSPGGLQPQHF
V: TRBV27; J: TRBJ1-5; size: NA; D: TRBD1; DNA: TGTGCCAGCAGGGAAGGAAAGTTACTGGGACAGGGAATCAATCAGCCCCAGCATTTT; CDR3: CASREGKLLGQGINQPQHF
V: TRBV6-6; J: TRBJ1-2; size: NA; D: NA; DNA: TGTGCCAGCAGTTCCAACAGGGCGGACTATGGCTACACCTTC; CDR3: CASSSNRADYGYTF
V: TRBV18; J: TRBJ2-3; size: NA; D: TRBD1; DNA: TGTGCCAGCTCACCTTGGACACCGGGACAGGTTTTTATGGATACGCAGTATTTT; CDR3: CASSPWTPGQVFMDTQYF
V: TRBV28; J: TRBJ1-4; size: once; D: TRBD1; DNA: TGTGCCAGCAGCCCCCCGACAGGGACGGATGAAAAACTGTTTTTT; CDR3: CASSPPTGTDEKLFF
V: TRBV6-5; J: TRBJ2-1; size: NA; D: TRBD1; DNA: TGTGCCAGCAGCTTCGGACAGGGGATCGGAGGTGAGCAGTTCTTC; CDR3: CASSFGQGIGGEQFF
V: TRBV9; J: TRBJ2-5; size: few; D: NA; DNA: TGTGCCAGCAGCGTAGGGGACCTAGCGTTCGAGACCCAGTACTTC; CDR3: CASSVGDLAFETQYF
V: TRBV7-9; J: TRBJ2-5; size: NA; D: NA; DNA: TGTGCCAGCAGACGTACGGGAGAGACCCAGTACTTC; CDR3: CASRRTGETQYF
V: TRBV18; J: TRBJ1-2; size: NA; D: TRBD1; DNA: TGTGCCAGCTCACCTGGGACAGGGGGCCCCTATGGCTACACCTTC; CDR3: CASSPGTGGPYGYTF
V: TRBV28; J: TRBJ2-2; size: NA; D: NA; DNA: TGTGCCAGCAGCTTGGACAGAATCGGAACCGGGGAGCTGTTTTTT; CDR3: CASSLDRIGTGELFF
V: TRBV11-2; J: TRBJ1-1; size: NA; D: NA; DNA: TGTGCCAGCAGCTTAGATCTGGTGAGTGGCGGGGCTTTCTTT; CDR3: CASSLDLVSGGAFF
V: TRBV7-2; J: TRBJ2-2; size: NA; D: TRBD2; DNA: TGTGCCAGCAGCAGCGGGGGGCCACAAAACACCGGGGAGCTGTTTTTT; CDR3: CASSSGGPQNTGELFF
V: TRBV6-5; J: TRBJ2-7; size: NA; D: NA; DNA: TGTGCCAGCAGCCCCGTGAACGCGGAGTCCTACGAGCAGTACTTC; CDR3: CASSPVNAESYEQYF
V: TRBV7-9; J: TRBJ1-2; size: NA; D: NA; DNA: TGTGCCAGCAGCTTAGCGGGGGGAAACTATGGCTACACCTTC; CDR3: CASSLAGGNYGYTF
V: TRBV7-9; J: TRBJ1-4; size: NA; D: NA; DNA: TGTGCCAGCAGCTTACGAGGGGGATCTAATGAAAAACTGTTTTTT; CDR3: CASSLRGGSNEKLFF
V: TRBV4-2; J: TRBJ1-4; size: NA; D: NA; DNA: TGTGCCAGCAGCCTGGACAGTAGGTACCTATCACCCAGCGGCAGTGAAAAACTGTTTTTT; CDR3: CASSLDSRYLSPSGSEKLFF
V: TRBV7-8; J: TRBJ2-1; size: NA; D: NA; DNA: TGTGCCAGCAGCCCGCCGGAGGGCCGGGCCAATGAGCAGTTCTTC; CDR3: CASSPPEGRANEQFF
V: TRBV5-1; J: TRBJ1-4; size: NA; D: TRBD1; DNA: TGCGCCAGCAGCTTCGAACCGGACAGGGGTAATGAAAAACTGTTTTTT; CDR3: CASSFEPDRGNEKLFF
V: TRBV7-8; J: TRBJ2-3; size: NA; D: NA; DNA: TGTGCCAGCAGCTTAGGCCTGAGGCAGGGGGAGGTAGATACGCAGTATTTT; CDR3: CASSLGLRQGEVDTQYF
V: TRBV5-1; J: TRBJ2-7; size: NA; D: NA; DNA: TGCGCCAGCAGCCCTGCCGGTTACGAGCAGTACTTC; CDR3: CASSPAGYEQYF
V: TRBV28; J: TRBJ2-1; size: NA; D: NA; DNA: TGTGCCAGCCACCAACGGGGTAAATACTACAATGAGCAGTTCTTC; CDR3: CASHQRGKYYNEQFF
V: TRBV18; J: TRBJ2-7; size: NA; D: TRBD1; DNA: TGTGCCAGCTCACCACTACCGGGACAGGGCTCCAACGAGCAGTACTTC; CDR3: CASSPLPGQGSNEQYF